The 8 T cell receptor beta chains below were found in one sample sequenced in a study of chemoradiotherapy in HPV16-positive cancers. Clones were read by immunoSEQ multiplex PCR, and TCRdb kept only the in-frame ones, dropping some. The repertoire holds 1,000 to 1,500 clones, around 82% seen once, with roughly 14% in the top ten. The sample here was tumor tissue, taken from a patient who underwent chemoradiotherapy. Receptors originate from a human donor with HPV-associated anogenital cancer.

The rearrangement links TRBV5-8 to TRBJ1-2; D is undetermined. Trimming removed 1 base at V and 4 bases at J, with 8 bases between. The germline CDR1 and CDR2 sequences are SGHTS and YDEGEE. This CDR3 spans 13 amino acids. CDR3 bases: TGTGCCAGCAGCTTGAGGCCAGCCTATGGCTACACCTTC. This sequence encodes CASSLRPAYGYTF.

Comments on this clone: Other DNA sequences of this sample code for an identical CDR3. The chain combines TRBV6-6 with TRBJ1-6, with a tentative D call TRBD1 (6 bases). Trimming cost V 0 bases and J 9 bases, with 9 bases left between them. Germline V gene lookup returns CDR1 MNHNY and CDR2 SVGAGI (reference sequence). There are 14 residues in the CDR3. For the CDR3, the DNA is TGTGCCAGCAGTTACTCGAAGGGGGGTTCACCCCTCCACTTT. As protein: CASSYSKGGSPLHF.

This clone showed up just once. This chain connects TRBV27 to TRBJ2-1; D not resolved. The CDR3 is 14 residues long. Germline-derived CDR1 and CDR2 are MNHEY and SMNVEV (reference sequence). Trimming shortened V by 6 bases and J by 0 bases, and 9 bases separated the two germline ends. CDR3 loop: CASSRKSSYNEQFF. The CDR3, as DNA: TGTGCCAGCAGCCGTAAGAGCTCCTACAATGAGCAGTTCTTC.

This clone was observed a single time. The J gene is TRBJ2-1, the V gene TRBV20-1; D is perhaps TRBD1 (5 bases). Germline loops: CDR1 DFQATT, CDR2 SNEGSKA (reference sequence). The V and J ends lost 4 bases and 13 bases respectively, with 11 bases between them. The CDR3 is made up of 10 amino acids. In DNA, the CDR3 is TGCAGTGCTATCCGGACATCCCAGTTCTTC. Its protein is CSAIRTSQFF.

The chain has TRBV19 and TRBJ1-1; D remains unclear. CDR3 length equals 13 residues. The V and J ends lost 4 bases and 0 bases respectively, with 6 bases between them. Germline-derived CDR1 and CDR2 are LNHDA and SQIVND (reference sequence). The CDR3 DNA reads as TGTGCCAGTAGTAGAAAGGTGAACACTGAAGCTTTCTTT. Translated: CASSRKVNTEAFF.

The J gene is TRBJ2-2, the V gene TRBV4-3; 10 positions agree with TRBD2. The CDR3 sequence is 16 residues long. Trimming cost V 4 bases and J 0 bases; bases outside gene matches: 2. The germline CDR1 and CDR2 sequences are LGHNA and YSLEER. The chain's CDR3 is CASSPGLATNTGELFF. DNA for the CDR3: TGCGCCAGCAGCCCGGGACTAGCGACGAACACCGGGGAGCTGTTTTTT.

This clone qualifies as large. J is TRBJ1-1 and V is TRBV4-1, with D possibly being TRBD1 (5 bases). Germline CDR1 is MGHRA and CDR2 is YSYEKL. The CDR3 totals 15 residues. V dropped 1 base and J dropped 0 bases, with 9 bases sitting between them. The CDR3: CASSQVGTVNTEAFF. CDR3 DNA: TGCGCCAGCAGCCAAGTGGGGACGGTGAACACTGAAGCTTTCTTT.

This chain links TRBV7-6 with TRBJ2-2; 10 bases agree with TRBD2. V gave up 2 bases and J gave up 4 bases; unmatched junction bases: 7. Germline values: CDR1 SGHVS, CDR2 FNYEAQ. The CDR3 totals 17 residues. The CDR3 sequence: CASSLTPSGSVTGELFF. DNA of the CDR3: TGTGCCAGCAGCTTAACGCCTAGCGGGAGTGTCACCGGGGAGCTGTTTTTT. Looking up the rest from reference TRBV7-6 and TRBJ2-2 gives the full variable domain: GAGVSQSPRYKVTKRGQDVALRCDPISGHVSLYWYRQALGQGPEFLTYFNYEAQQDKSGLPNDRFSAERPEGSISTLTIQRTEQRDSAMYRCASSLTPSGSVTGELFFGEGSRLTVL.